The clone carrying this TCR beta chain was observed at least ten times. What it binds is unknown. The read ends 3 residues early relative to the CDR3; the germline J gene fills the gap. The V gene's germline CDR1 is DFQATT and CDR2 SNEGSKA (reference sequence). V was pared by 0 bases and J by 3 bases, with 21 bases between. The CDR3 covers 18 residues. Most patients and controls had Caucasian heritage. Assay used: immunoSEQ multiplex PCR; TCRdb lists only in-frame clones, some missing. The sample contains about 34,000 clones, none of them singletons. This specimen belongs to a study of T cell clonality in common variable immunodeficiency. Study-wide points: Fewer TCRbeta clones were shared among CVID subjects than controls. CVID subjects had higher TCRbeta clonality than healthy controls, most marked in about a third. T cell subpopulation sequencing would be needed to explain CVID clonality.

The TCR comes from a person aged 18 to 70 in good health. The rearrangement uses TRBV20-1 and TRBJ2-1; a weak D match, TRBD2 (7 bases). The sample was peripheral blood mononuclear cells. This chain's CDR3 is CSARDAGAGALFYNEQFF. CDR3 DNA, as far as it was read: TGCAGTGCTAGAGATGCGGGGGCAGGGGCGTTATTCTACAATGAG.